This T cell receptor (beta chain) came from a study of cytomegalovirus exposure and HLA in healthy donors. Study-wide background: Researchers previously reported finding about 110 million unique TCR beta sequences from some 180 million T cells. Of approximately 400 genotyped donors, roughly 86% clustered with self-reported Caucasian donors.

Study-level points and caveats: Analysis was performed later, and it showed HLA-associated TCR beta chains to be more clonally expanded than equally common others. Trimming of TCR beta V- and J-genes showed a link, identified in a later analysis, to a missense DCLRE1C variant.

Points on this clone: Its antigen is as yet unknown. At one end the junction does not follow the germline gene, possibly because of a read error.

Primers for the PCR totalled 60 Vbeta and 13 Jbeta. The method was immunoSEQ multiplex PCR; TCRdb's version includes in-frame clones alone and lacks a portion of them. Of 110,000 to 150,000 clones in the sample, roughly 80% were seen once. The CDR3 totals 16 residues. The germline V gene has CDR1 SEHNR and CDR2 FQNEAQ (reference sequence). Specimen: PBMCs. V gene TRBV7-9 combines with J gene TRBJ2-5; possible D gene TRBD1, 7 bases. The clonotype comes from a man aged 35-49 years in good health and CMV-seronegative. The CDR3 DNA is TGTTCCAGCAGCTTAATCCACAGGGGAGGACAAGAGACCCAGTACTTC. Translated, it gives CSSSLIHRGGQETQYF.